This is a list of T cell receptor beta chains from one sample in a study of cytomegalovirus exposure and HLA in healthy donors. Sequencing used immunoSEQ multiplex PCR; TCRdb keeps in-frame clones, though not all of them. The sample has around 120,000 clones, over 60% seen once. Sequencing was performed on PBMCs. Receptors were obtained from a human donor in good health. The CDR3 runs from the conserved cysteine through the conserved F or W. The order of the fields is D gene, V gene, clone size, J gene, CDR3 protein, CDR3 DNA. The D gene is left open where the match is weak. Clone size, where shown, is once, few, many, or a class for clones that have expanded.

D gene: NA; V gene: TRBV5-4; clone size: NA; J gene: TRBJ2-1; CDR3 protein: CASSQDTGRAEQFF; CDR3 DNA: TGTGCCAGCAGCCAGGACACCGGCAGGGCCGAGCAGTTCTTC
D gene: NA; V gene: TRBV7-9; clone size: NA; J gene: TRBJ1-1; CDR3 protein: CASSFSSGNTEAFF; CDR3 DNA: TGTGCCAGCAGCTTCAGTTCAGGTAACACTGAAGCTTTCTTT
D gene: NA; V gene: TRBV7-3; clone size: NA; J gene: TRBJ2-3; CDR3 protein: CASSPHPIQPGLINTDTQYF; CDR3 DNA: TGTGCCAGCAGCCCCCACCCAATCCAACCGGGACTTATAAACACAGATACGCAGTATTTT
D gene: NA; V gene: TRBV4-2; clone size: NA; J gene: TRBJ1-1; CDR3 protein: CASSQEPPQTWAAEAFF; CDR3 DNA: TGTGCCAGCAGCCAAGAACCCCCCCAAACTTGGGCTGCTGAAGCTTTCTTT
D gene: NA; V gene: TRBV21-1; clone size: once; J gene: TRBJ1-6; CDR3 protein: CASSKASTGIESPLHF; CDR3 DNA: TGTGCCAGCAGCAAAGCCTCGACAGGGATTGAATCACCCCTCCACTTT
D gene: NA; V gene: TRBV25-1; clone size: NA; J gene: TRBJ1-6; CDR3 protein: CASSSHGRELYYNSPLHF; CDR3 DNA: TGTGCCAGCAGTTCCCATGGACGGGAACTTTACTATAATTCACCCCTCCACTTT
D gene: NA; V gene: TRBV7-2; clone size: few; J gene: TRBJ2-1; CDR3 protein: CASSLDSGTPNEQFF; CDR3 DNA: TGTGCCAGCAGCTTAGACTCCGGGACTCCGAATGAGCAGTTCTTC
D gene: NA; V gene: TRBV4-1; clone size: few; J gene: TRBJ1-5; CDR3 protein: CASSKEFGQPQHF; CDR3 DNA: TGCGCCAGCAGCAAGGAGTTTGGGCAGCCCCAGCATTTT
D gene: TRBD2; V gene: TRBV27; clone size: NA; J gene: TRBJ2-1; CDR3 protein: CASSSLLAGVNWDEQFF; CDR3 DNA: TGTGCCAGCAGTTCTCTACTAGCGGGGGTCAATTGGGATGAGCAGTTCTTC
D gene: NA; V gene: TRBV13; clone size: NA; J gene: TRBJ2-5; CDR3 protein: CASSFSLGRGEQYF; CDR3 DNA: TGTGCCAGCAGCTTCAGCTTAGGTAGGGGTGAGCAGTACTTC
D gene: NA; V gene: TRBV6-5; clone size: NA; J gene: TRBJ1-5; CDR3 protein: CASREGKVSQPQHF; CDR3 DNA: TGTGCCAGCAGGGAGGGGAAGGTTAGTCAGCCCCAGCATTTT
D gene: TRBD1; V gene: TRBV12-5; clone size: NA; J gene: TRBJ2-5; CDR3 protein: CASGQLDRGAEETQYF; CDR3 DNA: TGTGCTAGTGGTCAGCTGGACAGGGGCGCCGAAGAGACCCAGTACTTC
D gene: NA; V gene: TRBV6-1; clone size: NA; J gene: TRBJ1-5; CDR3 protein: CASSEYGGPNQPQHF; CDR3 DNA: TGTGCCAGCAGTGAATACGGGGGGCCCAATCAGCCCCAGCATTTT
D gene: TRBD2; V gene: TRBV5-4; clone size: NA; J gene: TRBJ2-1; CDR3 protein: CASSRRLAGVYNEQFF; CDR3 DNA: TGTGCCAGCAGCCGCAGACTAGCGGGGGTTTACAATGAGCAGTTCTTC
D gene: TRBD1; V gene: TRBV19; clone size: NA; J gene: TRBJ1-6; CDR3 protein: CASTDRGRSPLHF; CDR3 DNA: TGTGCCAGTACGGACAGGGGGCGTTCACCCCTCCACTTT
D gene: NA; V gene: TRBV7-2; clone size: NA; J gene: TRBJ1-6; CDR3 protein: CASSAAESSPLHF; CDR3 DNA: TGTGCCAGCAGCGCCGCGGAGAGTTCACCCCTCCACTTT
D gene: TRBD1; V gene: TRBV5-4; clone size: NA; J gene: TRBJ2-7; CDR3 protein: CASSPKPGQGANEQYF; CDR3 DNA: TGTGCCAGCAGCCCAAAGCCCGGACAGGGGGCTAACGAGCAGTACTTC
D gene: TRBD1; V gene: TRBV11-2; clone size: once; J gene: TRBJ2-5; CDR3 protein: CASSWDRGPETQYF; CDR3 DNA: TGTGCCAGCAGCTGGGACAGGGGGCCAGAGACCCAGTACTTC
D gene: NA; V gene: TRBV19; clone size: once; J gene: TRBJ2-1; CDR3 protein: CASSIFGTGETVTKQDEQFF; CDR3 DNA: TGTGCCAGTAGTATTTTCGGGACGGGGGAGACCGTAACTAAACAAGATGAGCAGTTCTTC
D gene: NA; V gene: TRBV10-2; clone size: NA; J gene: TRBJ2-2; CDR3 protein: CASSEQSGGELFF; CDR3 DNA: TGCGCCAGCAGTGAACAATCGGGAGGGGAGCTGTTTTTT